The 11 T cell receptor beta chains below all came from one sample that was sequenced in a study of blood T cells in healthy people across ages. The second PCR ran roughly 7 to 12 cycles with a sample-barcoded 5' primer and J-beta primers. Each CDR3 protein is one row after TCRdb ran MiXCR on the 5' RACE reads. The table has 650,000 to 800,000 distinct CDR3 sequences, about 42% seen once; the top ten hold roughly 18%. Sequenced: blood. All receptors derive from a man aged 60-69 years in good health.

This clonotype was detected many times. The genes are TRBV6-5 and TRBJ2-7, with a tentative D call TRBD2 (6 bases). The CDR3 is 15 residues long. Germline V lookup: CDR1 MNHEY, CDR2 SVGAGI. The germline V and J ends were trimmed by 4 bases and 3 bases, with 16 bases remaining between them. The CDR3 loop is CASSSRRVRGYEQYF. For the CDR3, the DNA is TGTGCCAGCAGTTCCCGGAGGGTAAGGGGCTACGAGCAGTACTTC.

This chain links TRBV6-2 or TRBV6-3 with TRBJ1-1; D gene uncertain. V was cut by 4 bases and J by 3 bases, with 12 bases left in between. The germline V gene encodes CDR1 MNHEY and CDR2 SVGEGT. The CDR3 runs 14 residues. The CDR3 reads CASSSIVGDTEAFF. The DNA for the CDR3 is TGTGCCAGCAGTTCGATCGTCGGGGACACTGAAGCTTTCTTT.

The CDR3 DNA is TGTGCCAGCAGCTCGGGCGGGGGGGCGAATGAGCAGTTCTTC. Its translation is CASSSGGGANEQFF. The rearrangement uses TRBV7-2 and TRBJ2-1; 9 nucleotides match TRBD2. CDR1 is SGHTA, CDR2 FQGNSA, per germline. The CDR3 consists of 14 residues. With V trimmed by 4 bases and J by 7 bases, 5 bases remained unmatched.

This clonotype was picked up many times. The chain couples TRBV27 to TRBJ2-3; D call uncertain. This CDR3 has 13 amino acids. Germline V gives CDR1 MNHEY, CDR2 SMNVEV (reference sequence). V lost 3 bases and J lost 2, with 6 bases in between. CDR3 DNA sequence: TGTGCCAGCAGTTTGTGGGACACAGATACGCAGTATTTT. It specifies CASSLWDTDTQYF.

The rearrangement uses TRBV2 and TRBJ2-7; 9 bases match TRBD1. V lost 5 bases and J lost 2; bases outside the gene matches: 10. Germline-derived CDR1 and CDR2 are SNHLY and FYNNEI. The CDR3 covers 16 residues. In nucleotides, the CDR3 is TGTGCCAGCAGTCAGATACAGGGGGCCGGGGCCTACGAGCAGTACTTC. This gives the protein CASSQIQGAGAYEQYF.

This chain connects TRBV7-2 to TRBJ2-7; the D gene is possibly TRBD1 (6 bases). Trimming stripped 5 bases from V and 5 bases from J, with 16 bases between. Germline-derived CDR1 and CDR2 are SGHTA and FQGNSA. There are 14 residues in the CDR3. CDR3 nucleotide sequence: TGTGCCAGCAGCGAAGACAGGAGCCCCCACGAGCAGTACTTC. Its protein product is CASSEDRSPHEQYF. Full variable domain (remainder filled in from reference TRBV7-2 and TRBJ2-7): GAGVSQSPSNKVTEKGKDVELRCDPISGHTALYWYRQSLGQGLEFLIYFQGNSAPDKSGLPSDRFSAERTGGSVSTLTIQRTQQEDSAVYLCASSEDRSPHEQYFGPGTRLTVT.

The chain has TRBV27 and TRBJ2-1; 10 bases are a match to TRBD2. CDR3 length: 14 residues. V dropped 6 bases and J dropped 9; count of bases not matched to a gene: 8. Germline V gives CDR1 MNHEY, CDR2 SMNVEV (reference sequence). CDR3 in DNA: TGTGCCAGCAGGCTAGCGGGGGAAGTAGGTGAGCAGTTCTTC. Protein sequence: CASRLAGEVGEQFF.

Details on this clonotype: A junction end diverges from the germline sequence, so it may reflect a read error. V gene TRBV5-1 combines with J gene TRBJ2-5; tentatively, D is TRBD2 (5 bases). The CDR3 sequence is 14 residues long. Germline V gene sequence: CDR1 SGHRS, CDR2 YFSETQ. CDR3 DNA sequence: TGCGCCAGCAGCCGCGTCTCTAATAGGGAGACCCAGAACTTC. It codes for CASSRVSNRETQNF.

The chain recombines TRBV5-1 with TRBJ1-5, with TRBD1 matching 8 bases. J was trimmed by 4 bases and V by 4 bases; bases with no gene match: 7. This CDR3 has 15 residues. CDR1 and CDR2 from the germline V gene are SGHRS and YFSETQ. This CDR3 is CASSVGQGGNQPQHF. The CDR3, as DNA: TGCGCCAGCAGCGTTGGACAGGGCGGAAATCAGCCCCAGCATTTT.

The chain uses TRBV28 and TRBJ2-7; the match to TRBD2 covers 7 bases. With V trimmed by 5 bases and J by 2 bases, 6 bases remained unmatched. The length of the CDR3 is 14 residues. Germline CDR1 reads MDHEN; CDR2 reads SYDVKM. The CDR3 here is CASSPGGHTYEQYF. CDR3 DNA: TGTGCCAGCAGTCCGGGGGGTCATACCTACGAGCAGTACTTC.

Comments on this clonotype: This may stem from a read error, because a much larger clone lies one nucleotide away. The CDR3 DNA reads TGCAGTGCTAGAGATCCCTACGGGGATGGCCACACCTTC. Translated: CSARDPYGDGHTF. V usage is TRBV20-1 and J usage is TRBJ1-2, with D unresolved. The CDR3 is 13 residues long. CDR1 DFQATT and CDR2 SNEGSKA come from the germline V gene (reference sequence).